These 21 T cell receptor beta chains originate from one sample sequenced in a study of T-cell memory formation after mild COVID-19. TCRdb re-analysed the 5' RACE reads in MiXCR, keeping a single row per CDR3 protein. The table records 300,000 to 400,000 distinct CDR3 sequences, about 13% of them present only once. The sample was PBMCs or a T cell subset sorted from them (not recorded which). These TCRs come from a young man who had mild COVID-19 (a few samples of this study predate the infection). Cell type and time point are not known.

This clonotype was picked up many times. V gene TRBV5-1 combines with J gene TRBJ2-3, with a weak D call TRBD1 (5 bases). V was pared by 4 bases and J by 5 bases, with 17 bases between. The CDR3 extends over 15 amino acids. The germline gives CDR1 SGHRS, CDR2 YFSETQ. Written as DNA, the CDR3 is TGCGCCAGCAGCCTTGGGGCCTATCAGGGAGATACGCAGTATTTT. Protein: CASSLGAYQGDTQYF.

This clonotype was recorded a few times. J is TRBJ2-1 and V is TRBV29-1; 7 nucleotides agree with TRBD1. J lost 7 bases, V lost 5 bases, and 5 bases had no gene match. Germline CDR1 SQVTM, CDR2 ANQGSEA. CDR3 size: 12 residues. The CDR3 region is CSVRGQPNEQFF. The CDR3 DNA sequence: TGCAGCGTTCGGGGACAGCCAAATGAGCAGTTCTTC.

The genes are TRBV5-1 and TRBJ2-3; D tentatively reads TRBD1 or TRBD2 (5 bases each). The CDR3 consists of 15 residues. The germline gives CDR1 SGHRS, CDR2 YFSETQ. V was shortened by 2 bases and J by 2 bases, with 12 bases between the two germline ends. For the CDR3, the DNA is TGCGCCAGCAGCTTTTATACGGGACCCACAGATACGCAGTATTTT. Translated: CASSFYTGPTDTQYF.

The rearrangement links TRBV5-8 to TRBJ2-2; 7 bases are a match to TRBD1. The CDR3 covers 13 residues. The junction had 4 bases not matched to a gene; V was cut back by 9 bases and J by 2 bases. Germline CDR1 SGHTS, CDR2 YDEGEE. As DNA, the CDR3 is TGTGCCATCGACAGGGTAAACACCGGGGAGCTGTTTTTT. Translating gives CAIDRVNTGELFF.

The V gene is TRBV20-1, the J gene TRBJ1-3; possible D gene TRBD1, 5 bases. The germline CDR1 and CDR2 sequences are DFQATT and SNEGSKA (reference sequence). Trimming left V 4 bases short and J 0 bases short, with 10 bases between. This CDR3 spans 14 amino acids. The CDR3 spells CSATRDFSGNTIYF. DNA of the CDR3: TGCAGTGCTACCAGGGACTTCTCTGGAAACACCATATATTTT.

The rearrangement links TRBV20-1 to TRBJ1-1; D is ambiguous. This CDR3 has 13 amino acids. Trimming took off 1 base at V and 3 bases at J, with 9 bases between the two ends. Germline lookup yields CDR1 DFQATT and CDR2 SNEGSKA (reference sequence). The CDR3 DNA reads TGCAGTGCTAGAGTGGAGGTATACACTGAAGCTTTCTTT. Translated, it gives CSARVEVYTEAFF.

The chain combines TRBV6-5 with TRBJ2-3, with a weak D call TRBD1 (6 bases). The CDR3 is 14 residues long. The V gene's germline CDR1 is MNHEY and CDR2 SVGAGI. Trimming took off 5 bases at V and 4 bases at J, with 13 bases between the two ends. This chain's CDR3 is CASSPQQGSDTQYF. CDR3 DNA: TGTGCCAGCAGTCCCCAACAGGGCTCAGATACGCAGTATTTT.

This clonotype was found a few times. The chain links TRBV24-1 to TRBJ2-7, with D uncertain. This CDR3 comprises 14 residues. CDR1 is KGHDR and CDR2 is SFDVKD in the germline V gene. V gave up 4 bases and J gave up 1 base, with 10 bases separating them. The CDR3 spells CATSDHSLSYEQYF. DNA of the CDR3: TGTGCCACCAGTGACCACTCCCTATCCTACGAGCAGTACTTC.

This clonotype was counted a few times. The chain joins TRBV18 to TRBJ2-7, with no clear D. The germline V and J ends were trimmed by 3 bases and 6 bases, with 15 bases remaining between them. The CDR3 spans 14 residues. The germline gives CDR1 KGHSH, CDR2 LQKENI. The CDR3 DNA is TGTGCCAGCTCACCGCTGGGGAATGGTGTCGAGCAGTACTTC. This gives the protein CASSPLGNGVEQYF.

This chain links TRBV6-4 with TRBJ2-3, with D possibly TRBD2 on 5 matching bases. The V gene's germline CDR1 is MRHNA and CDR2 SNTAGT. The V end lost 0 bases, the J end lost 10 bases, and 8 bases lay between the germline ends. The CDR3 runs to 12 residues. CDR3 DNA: TGTGCCAGCAGTGACTCGAGCGGTCCGCAGTATTTT. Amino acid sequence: CASSDSSGPQYF.

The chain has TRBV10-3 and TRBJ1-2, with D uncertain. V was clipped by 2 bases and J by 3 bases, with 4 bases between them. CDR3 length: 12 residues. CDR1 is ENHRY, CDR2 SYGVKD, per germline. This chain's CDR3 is CAISEGDYGYTF. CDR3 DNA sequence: TGTGCCATCAGTGAGGGGGACTATGGCTACACCTTC.

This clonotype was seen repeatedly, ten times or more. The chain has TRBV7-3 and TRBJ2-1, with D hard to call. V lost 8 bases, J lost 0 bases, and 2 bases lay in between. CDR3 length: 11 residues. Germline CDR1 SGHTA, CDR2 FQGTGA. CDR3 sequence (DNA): TGTGCCAGCGGCTCCTACAATGAGCAGTTCTTC. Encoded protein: CASGSYNEQFF.

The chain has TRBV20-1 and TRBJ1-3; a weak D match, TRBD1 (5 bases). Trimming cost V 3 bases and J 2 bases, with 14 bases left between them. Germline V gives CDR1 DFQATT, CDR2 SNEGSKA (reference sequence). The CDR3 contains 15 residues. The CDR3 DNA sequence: TGCAGTGCTAGTCCTGTCGCAGGGACTGGAAACACCATATATTTT. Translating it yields CSASPVAGTGNTIYF.

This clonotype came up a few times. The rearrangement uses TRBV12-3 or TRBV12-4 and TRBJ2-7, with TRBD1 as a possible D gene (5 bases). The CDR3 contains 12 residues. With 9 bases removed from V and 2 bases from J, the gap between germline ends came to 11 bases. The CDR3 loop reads CASFWTPYEQYF. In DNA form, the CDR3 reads TGTGCCAGTTTTTGGACACCCTACGAGCAGTACTTC.

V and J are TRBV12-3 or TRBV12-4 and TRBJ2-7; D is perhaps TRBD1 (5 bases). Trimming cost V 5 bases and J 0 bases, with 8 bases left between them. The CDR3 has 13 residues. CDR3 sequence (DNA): TGTGCCAGCAGTCGACAGTTCTCCTACGAGCAGTACTTC. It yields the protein CASSRQFSYEQYF.

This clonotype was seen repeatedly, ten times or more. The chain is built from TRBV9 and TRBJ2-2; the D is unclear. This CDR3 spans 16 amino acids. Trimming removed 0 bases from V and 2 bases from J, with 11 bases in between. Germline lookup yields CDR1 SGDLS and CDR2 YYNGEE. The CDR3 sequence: CASSVGAAVNTGELFF. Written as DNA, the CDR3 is TGTGCCAGCAGCGTAGGTGCGGCAGTTAACACCGGGGAGCTGTTTTTT.

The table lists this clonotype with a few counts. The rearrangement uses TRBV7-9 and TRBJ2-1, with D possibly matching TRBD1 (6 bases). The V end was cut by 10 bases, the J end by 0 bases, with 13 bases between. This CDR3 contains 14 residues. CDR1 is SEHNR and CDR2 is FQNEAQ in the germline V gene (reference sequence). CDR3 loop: CAIPDSLSYNEQFF. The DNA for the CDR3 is TGTGCCATCCCGGACAGCCTCTCCTACAATGAGCAGTTCTTC. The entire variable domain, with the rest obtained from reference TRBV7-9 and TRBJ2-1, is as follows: DTGVSQNPRHKITKRGQNVTFRCDPISEHNRLYWYRQTLGQGPEFLTYFQNEAQLEKSRLLSDRFSAERPKGSFSTLEIQRTEQGDSAMYLCAIPDSLSYNEQFFGPGTRLTVL.

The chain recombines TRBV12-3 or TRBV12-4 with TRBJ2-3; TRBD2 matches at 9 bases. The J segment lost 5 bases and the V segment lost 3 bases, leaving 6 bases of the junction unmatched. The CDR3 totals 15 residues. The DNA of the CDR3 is TGTGCCAGCAGTTTCGGCGGGGGGGCAGTAGATACGCAGTATTTT. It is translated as CASSFGGGAVDTQYF.

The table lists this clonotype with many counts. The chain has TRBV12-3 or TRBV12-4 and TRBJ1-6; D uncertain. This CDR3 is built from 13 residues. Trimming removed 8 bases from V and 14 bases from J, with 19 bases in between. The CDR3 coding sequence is TGTGCCAGCGGGAGGACGGCGGATAAGGCCCTCCACTTT. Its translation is CASGRTADKALHF.

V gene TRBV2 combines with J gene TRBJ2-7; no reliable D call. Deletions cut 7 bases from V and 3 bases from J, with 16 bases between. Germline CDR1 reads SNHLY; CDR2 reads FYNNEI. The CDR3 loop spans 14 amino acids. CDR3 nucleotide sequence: TGTGCCAGCAATACAGTACGATACTACTACGAGCAGTACTTC. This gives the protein CASNTVRYYYEQYF.

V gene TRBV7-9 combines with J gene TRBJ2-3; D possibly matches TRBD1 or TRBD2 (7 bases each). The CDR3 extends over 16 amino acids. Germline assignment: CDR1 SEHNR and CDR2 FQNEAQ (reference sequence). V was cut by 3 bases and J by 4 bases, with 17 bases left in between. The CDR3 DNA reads TGTGCCAGCAGCTTCTACTCAGGGGGGGCTGCAGATACGCAGTATTTT. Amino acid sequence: CASSFYSGGAADTQYF. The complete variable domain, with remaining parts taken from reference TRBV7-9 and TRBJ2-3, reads DTGVSQNPRHKITKRGQNVTFRCDPISEHNRLYWYRQTLGQGPEFLTYFQNEAQLEKSRLLSDRFSAERPKGSFSTLEIQRTEQGDSAMYLCASSFYSGGAADTQYFGPGTRLTVL.